This TCR beta chain was sequenced during a study of T-cell reconstitution after alpha-beta-depleted transplantation in children. The V segment lost 1 base and the J segment 11 bases; nucleotides outside the gene matches: 9. The CDR3 has 14 residues. Germline CDR1 and CDR2: SGHTA and FQGNSA. Unique molecular identifiers were built into the TCRbeta library. TCRdb analysed the PCR reads with MiXCR anew, one entry per CDR3 protein. This sample has 70,000 to 95,000 distinct CDR3 sequences, with about 12% found just once. There are many counts of this clonotype. This chain links TRBV7-2 with TRBJ1-1, with 8 bases lining up with TRBD1. Sequenced material: PBMCs from the stem cell graft donor, taken from the stem cell graft. The sequence derives from a human donor who donated a stem cell graft to a child with inherited bone marrow failure. The chain's CDR3 is CASSLGGQGILAFF. The CDR3 coding sequence is TGTGCCAGCAGCTTAGGAGGACAGGGTATTTTGGCTTTCTTT.